This TCR beta chain was sequenced in a study of CD8+ T cells in alopecia areata. Study conclusions and caveats: Tofacitinib significantly lowered scalp clonality and expanded CD8+ clones among the top 100. Under tofacitinib, numerous expanded lesional clonotypes remained detectable in scalp and blood.

TCR sequencing used cDNA made by reverse transcription of extracted RNA. Assay used: immunoSEQ multiplex PCR; TCRdb lists only in-frame clones, some missing. The data show roughly 230,000 clones, approximately 47% seen once. The CDR3 spans 14 residues. In regard to this clone: Antigen specificity is unknown.

The sample's treatment: oral pan-JAK inhibitor, 5-10 mg twice daily. The source of this sequence is a human donor with alopecia areata. The sample consisted of CD4+ T cells sorted from blood, taken at approximately week 36, from a patient treated with tofacitinib. V is TRBV21-1 and J is TRBJ2-7; the tabulated D call, TRBD2, remains unverified against the DNA. TRBV21-1 represents a pseudogene. CDR3 sequence: CASTERAPDYEQYF. Here the CDR3 DNA reads TGTGCCAGCACCGAGCGGGCTCCAGATTACGAGCAGTACTTC.